A single T cell receptor beta chain is shown here with its context. Its antigen is unknown. This entry is derived from a study of T cell responses to AZD1222 COVID-19 vaccine. The wider study: Pooled in the analysis were second doses at about 4 or about 12 weeks.

The germline V gene encodes CDR1 SGHTA and CDR2 FQGTGA. The CDR3 loop spans 18 amino acids. The ends lost 2 bases at V and 0 bases at J; junction bases unmatched: 7. Whole-study findings and limits: The study found Spike-specific TCR breadth and depth rose after two AZD1222 doses. White British donors predominated, females outnumbered males, and clonal diversity was possibly underestimated. No repertoire was sampled before or during the peak T cell response, only after it.

Profiling relied on immunoSEQ multiplex PCR, and the TCRdb table lists in-frame clones only, not all of them. The repertoire holds 150,000 to 200,000 clones, with around 93% as singletons. The source of this sequence is an adult in good health. Sequenced here: peripheral blood, sampled on day 0 of AZD1222 vaccination. V usage is TRBV7-3 and J usage is TRBJ2-6; the match to TRBD2 covers 7 bases. CDR3 bases: TGTGCCAGCAGCTTACGTCTGGCGGGAGACTCTGGGGCCAACGTCCTGACTTTC. It translates to CASSLRLAGDSGANVLTF.